The 30 T cell receptor beta chains below all came from one sample that was sequenced in a study of blood T cell repertoires in COVID-19. This table comes from immunoSEQ multiplex PCR, and its TCRdb copy is limited to in-frame clones, with some not included. The table shows 200,000 to 250,000 clones, with around 91% occurring only once. Sequencing input: PBMCs or T cells enriched from blood (not recorded which). The receptors were gathered from a woman between 18 and 30 years old in a cohort exposed to, infected with or recovered from COVID-19 (not recorded which).

DNA for the CDR3: TGTGCCAGCAGTTACCGGGGGGGAGTGAACACTGAAGCTTTCTTT. Translated, it gives CASSYRGGVNTEAFF. The chain recombines TRBV6-5 with TRBJ1-1; D might be TRBD1 (5 bases). The V gene lost 2 bases and the J gene lost 0 bases, with 10 bases spanning the gap. This CDR3 comprises 15 residues. Germline-derived CDR1 and CDR2 are MNHEY and SVGAGI.

This clone has a single count. This chain uses TRBV21-1 with TRBJ2-7; the D segment call TRBD2 is taken from the table without a DNA check. TRBV21-1 is termed a pseudogene. The length of the CDR3 is 17 residues. The CDR3 nucleotides read TGTGCCAGCAGCAAAGTCCTCGTTCCTAGCGGATCCTACGAGCAGTACTTC. This translates into CASSKVLVPSGSYEQYF.

The V gene is TRBV5-1, the J gene TRBJ2-4; D perhaps matches TRBD1 (7 bases). CDR1 is SGHRS and CDR2 is YFSETQ in the germline V gene. There are 15 residues in the CDR3. Trimming cost V 5 bases and J 0 bases, with 12 bases left between them. CDR3 bases: TGCGCCAGCAGTCCAGGGGGGTCAGCCAAAAACATTCAGTACTTC. Its translation is CASSPGGSAKNIQYF.

The V and J genes are TRBV7-9 and TRBJ1-1; no definite D call. CDR1 is SEHNR, CDR2 FQNEAQ, per germline (reference sequence). The ends were cut back, 3 bases at V and 3 bases at J, with 11 bases in the middle. This CDR3 comprises 14 residues. The CDR3 DNA is TGTGCCAGCAGCTTCATCGGAGCGGACACTGAAGCTTTCTTT. It translates to CASSFIGADTEAFF.

In regard to this clone: The junction does not match germline at one end; this may be a read error. The J gene is TRBJ2-2, the V gene TRBV2; D may be TRBD2 (5 bases). The germline CDR1 and CDR2 sequences are SNHLY and FYNNEI. The CDR3 consists of 13 residues. CDR3 coding DNA: TGTGCCAGCAGGGAAGGGAGCACCGGGGAGCTGTTTTTT. This sequence encodes CASREGSTGELFF.

This clone came up once. V is TRBV3-1 (or the pseudogene TRBV3-2) and J is TRBJ1-6; TRBD1 is a possible D gene (5 bases). V dropped 3 bases and J dropped 9 bases, with 9 bases sitting between them. Germline loops: CDR1 LGHDT, CDR2 YNNKEL (reference sequence). CDR3 length: 13 residues. The CDR3 is CASSHQGASPLHF. The CDR3 DNA sequence: TGTGCCAGCAGCCACCAAGGGGCTTCACCCCTCCACTTT.

The CDR3 region is CASSQDATGKGFISTGELFF. The CDR3 DNA follows: TGTGCCAGCAGCCAAGACGCGACAGGGAAAGGGTTTATTAGCACCGGGGAGCTGTTTTTT. This chain connects TRBV14 to TRBJ2-2, with TRBD1 matching 7 bases. J gave up 4 bases and V 0 bases, and 17 bases lay outside the gene matches. There are 20 residues in the CDR3. Looked up from germline, CDR1 is SGHDN and CDR2 is FVKESK.

This clone was seen just once. The genes are TRBV2 and TRBJ2-7; TRBD1 aligns across 9 bases. Germline CDR1 SNHLY, CDR2 FYNNEI. V trimming: 5 bases; J trimming: 4 bases; junction bases outside the gene matches: 6. This CDR3 contains 14 residues. CDR3 nucleotide sequence: TGTGCCAGCAGTAGACAGGGGGTTGATTACGAGCAGTACTTC. Translating it yields CASSRQGVDYEQYF.

V usage is TRBV7-8 and J usage is TRBJ1-2, with TRBD1 matching over 8 bases. The CDR3 is 14 residues long. Germline trimming cut 5 bases from V and 8 bases from J; bases unmatched to any gene: 10. Germline V lookup: CDR1 SGHVS, CDR2 FQNEAQ. CDR3 loop: CASSPPPGTGGYTF. The DNA of the CDR3 is TGTGCCAGCAGCCCACCCCCAGGGACAGGCGGCTACACCTTC.

To note about this clone: In the same sample, other DNA sequences code for this CDR3. This chain connects TRBV2 to TRBJ1-1; D perhaps matches TRBD1 (6 bases). V dropped 8 bases and J dropped 1 base, with 11 bases sitting between them. The CDR3 sequence is 13 residues long. Germline values: CDR1 SNHLY, CDR2 FYNNEI. This CDR3 is CASSLDRNTEAFF. DNA of the CDR3: TGTGCCAGCTCCCTGGACAGGAACACTGAAGCTTTCTTT.

This rearrangement joins TRBV6-5 to TRBJ1-4, with 9 nucleotides matching TRBD1. Germline CDR1 is MNHEY and CDR2 is SVGAGI. Trimming removed 5 bases from V and 8 bases from J; junction bases left unmatched: 6. The CDR3 covers 14 residues. CDR3 amino acids: CASSKQGAGEKLFF. The CDR3 DNA sequence: TGTGCCAGCAGTAAACAGGGGGCAGGGGAAAAACTGTTTTTT.

The V call is TRBV3-1 (or the pseudogene TRBV3-2), the J call TRBJ1-2, with D unclear. CDR1 and CDR2 (germline): LGHDT, YNNKEL (reference sequence). V was cut by 2 bases and J by 0 bases, with 7 bases left in between. This CDR3 is built from 14 residues. The CDR3 is CASSQRSTNYGYTF. In DNA, the CDR3 is TGTGCCAGCAGCCAACGGAGCACTAACTATGGCTACACCTTC.

V and J are TRBV23-1 and TRBJ1-5; 10 bases fit TRBD1. TRBV23-1 is placed among ORFs of uncertain function. Trimming took 2 bases from V and 2 from J; bases not matched to a gene: 18. CDR3 length: 21 amino acids. The CDR3 DNA reads TGCGCCAGCAGTCAAACCCCCCGGGACAGGGGAAGTCTGACCGGCAATCAGCCCCAGCATTTT. It is translated as CASSQTPRDRGSLTGNQPQHF.

The chain has TRBV21-1 and TRBJ2-1; the D call in the table, TRBD2, was not verified against the DNA. TRBV21-1 is a known pseudogene. CDR3 length: 17 amino acids. The CDR3 DNA follows: TGTGCCCGAAACTCCGGGACTAGCGAGAGCTCCTACAATGAGCAGTTCTTC. This gives the protein CARNSGTSESSYNEQFF.

The chain has TRBV28 and TRBJ1-2; D gene uncertain. Germline V gene lookup returns CDR1 MDHEN and CDR2 SYDVKM. CDR3 length equals 16 residues. V was clipped by 5 bases and J by 1 base, with 17 bases between them. The chain's CDR3 is CASSPTVLRDNYGYTF. CDR3 nucleotides: TGTGCCAGCAGTCCTACCGTTTTGCGAGATAACTATGGCTACACCTTC.

This chain links TRBV11-3 with TRBJ2-5; D unclear. V was shortened by 1 base and J by 2 bases, with 14 bases between the two germline ends. This CDR3 region has 16 residues. Germline V lookup: CDR1 SGHNT, CDR2 YENEEA. The CDR3: CASSLGLQILQETQYF. CDR3 in DNA: TGTGCCAGCAGCTTAGGGCTGCAGATACTACAAGAGACCCAGTACTTC.

This sequence joins TRBV27 and TRBJ2-1; a weak D match, TRBD1 (6 bases). This CDR3 has 14 amino acids. Germline V gene data show CDR1 as MNHEY and CDR2 as SMNVEV (reference sequence). V lost 2 bases, J lost 7 bases, and 12 bases lay in between. CDR3 protein: CASSLGITGNEQFF. The CDR3 DNA reads TGTGCCAGCAGTTTAGGGATCACAGGGAATGAGCAGTTCTTC.

The chain recombines TRBV7-2 with TRBJ1-6, with D perhaps TRBD1 (5 bases). Trimming removed 1 base from V and 7 bases from J, with 14 bases in between. CDR3 length equals 16 residues. Germline V gene data show CDR1 as SGHTA and CDR2 as FQGNSA. The CDR3 loop reads CASSLGGGRANSPLHF. The CDR3 DNA follows: TGTGCCAGCAGCTTAGGGGGGGGGAGGGCAAATTCACCCCTCCACTTT.

This rearrangement joins TRBV19 to TRBJ1-1; D unclear. The CDR3 spans 16 residues. The V end was cut by 1 base, the J end by 2 bases, with 14 bases between. Germline CDR1 and CDR2: LNHDA and SQIVND (reference sequence). CDR3 region: CASSIGSSGYNTEAFF. CDR3 DNA: TGTGCCAGTAGTATAGGGAGCAGTGGGTATAACACTGAAGCTTTCTTT.

CDR3 in DNA: TGTGCCAGCAGTCCCCGGACAGGGGGCTATCGGGAAAAACTGTTTTTT. Translated, it gives CASSPRTGGYREKLFF. This chain links TRBV2 with TRBJ1-4; TRBD1 matches at 11 bases. V lost 5 bases to trimming and J lost 8 bases; unmatched junction nucleotides: 10. CDR3 length: 16 amino acids. The germline gives CDR1 SNHLY, CDR2 FYNNEI. Filled out from reference TRBV2 and TRBJ1-4, the complete variable domain reads EPEVTQTPSHQVTQMGQEVILRCVPISNHLYFYWYRQILGQKVEFLVSFYNNEISEKSEIFDDQFSVERPDGSNFTLKIRSTKLEDSAMYFCASSPRTGGYREKLFFGSGTQLSVL.

V usage is TRBV9 and J usage is TRBJ1-6; TRBD1 might be the D (6 bases). The CDR3 sequence is 13 residues long. CDR1 is SGDLS and CDR2 is YYNGEE in the germline V gene. The V end was cut by 4 bases, the J end by 7 bases, with 9 bases between. The CDR3 coding sequence is TGTGCCAGCAGCAGAGACAGGAATTCACCCCTCCACTTT. The encoded protein is CASSRDRNSPLHF.

The chain uses TRBV29-1 and TRBJ2-7; 7 bases line up with TRBD2. The CDR3 is made up of 14 amino acids. Germline CDR1 reads SQVTM; CDR2 reads ANQGSEA. J gave up 4 bases and V 3 bases, and 9 bases lay outside the gene matches. The CDR3 DNA is TGCAGCGTTGATTTAGGGGCGGGAGTTTACGAGCAGTACTTC. Translated: CSVDLGAGVYEQYF.

The rearrangement joins TRBV11-1 to TRBJ2-1; TRBD2 agrees at 12 bases. The length of the CDR3 is 15 residues. The germline V gene has CDR1 SGHAT and CDR2 FQDESV (reference sequence). V dropped 8 bases and J dropped 4; count of bases not matched to a gene: 6. The CDR3 sequence: CASGLAGGTYNEQFF. The CDR3 DNA reads as TGTGCCAGCGGTCTAGCGGGGGGGACATACAATGAGCAGTTCTTC.

CDR3 residues: CASSQGLAGAYNEQFF. CDR3 nucleotides: TGTGCCAGCAGCCAGGGACTAGCGGGGGCCTACAATGAGCAGTTCTTC. The chain uses TRBV4-2 and TRBJ2-1, with 14 bases lining up with TRBD2. Losses at the gene ends were 3 bases for V and 2 bases for J; bases not matched to a gene: 0. The CDR3 runs to 16 residues. CDR1 and CDR2 (germline): LGHNA, YNFKEQ.

The V call is TRBV18, the J call TRBJ2-7; D is unclear. Germline V CDR1 and CDR2: KGHSH, LQKENI. The length of the CDR3 is 11 residues. V was shortened by 5 bases and J by 4 bases, with 6 bases between the two germline ends. The CDR3 nucleotides read TGTGCCAGCTCATCCTCTTACGAGCAGTACTTC. Translated, it gives CASSSSYEQYF.

The chain combines TRBV27 with TRBJ1-6, with 10 positions matching TRBD1. CDR1 is MNHEY, CDR2 SMNVEV, per germline (reference sequence). Trimming took 2 bases from V and 10 from J; bases not matched to a gene: 5. The CDR3 length is 15 residues. CDR3 residues: CASSLDRGLQSPLHF. DNA of the CDR3: TGTGCCAGCAGTTTAGACAGGGGGCTTCAATCACCCCTCCACTTT.

V and J are TRBV18 and TRBJ2-3; a possible D gene is TRBD2 (6 bases). V lost 3 bases and J lost 2, with 12 bases in between. Germline loops: CDR1 KGHSH, CDR2 LQKENI. This CDR3 spans 15 amino acids. The CDR3 DNA reads TGTGCCAGCTCACCCAGGCGGGGAACCACAGATACGCAGTATTTT. This translates into CASSPRRGTTDTQYF.

The chain combines TRBV19 with TRBJ1-5; D not resolved. This CDR3 region has 16 residues. Germline values: CDR1 LNHDA, CDR2 SQIVND (reference sequence). Trimming removed 4 bases from V and 0 bases from J, with 13 bases in between. The CDR3 DNA reads TGTGCCAGTAGTACACAGACACTCTATAGCAATCAGCCCCAGCATTTT. Protein sequence: CASSTQTLYSNQPQHF.

The genes are TRBV4-1 and TRBJ1-1, with D perhaps matching TRBD1 (5 bases). V lost 0 bases, J lost 1 base, and 9 bases lay in between. This CDR3 is 15 amino acids long. Germline assignment: CDR1 MGHRA and CDR2 YSYEKL. Written as DNA, the CDR3 is TGCGCCAGCAGCCAAGATCGGGGGGAGAACACTGAAGCTTTCTTT. Translated, it gives CASSQDRGENTEAFF.

This clone has only a few counts. The chain recombines TRBV18 with TRBJ2-2; 7 positions match TRBD1. The CDR3 is made up of 16 amino acids. CDR1 is KGHSH, CDR2 LQKENI, per germline. Losses at the gene ends were 4 bases for V and 0 bases for J; bases not matched to a gene: 5. CDR3 in amino acids: CASSRDGTANTGELFF. The CDR3 DNA is TGTGCCAGCTCACGAGACGGGACAGCGAACACCGGGGAGCTGTTTTTT.